The rows below give T cell receptor beta chains drawn from one sample of a study of CD8 T cells in Susac syndrome. TCRdb reanalysed the immunoSEQ multiplex PCR reads using MiXCR and keeps one entry per CDR3 protein. The repertoire consists of 150,000 to 200,000 distinct CDR3 sequences, with around 94% occurring once and the leading ten covering 0.09% to 0.1%. Sequences were obtained from CD4+ T cells from PBMCs. The receptors were sampled from a human donor with Susac syndrome. Both conserved end residues are part of each CDR3. D genes are given only for firm matches.

V: TRBV6-2/TRBV6-3; D: TRBD1; CDR3: CASSYEHRGEQYF
V: TRBV29-1; D: TRBD1; CDR3: CSILTGDPYEQYF
V: TRBV18; D: NA; CDR3: CASSRYTEAFF
V: TRBV7-3; D: NA; CDR3: CASSLTPEGYGYTF
V: TRBV20-1; D: NA; CDR3: CSARDPGPQPQHF
V: TRBV2; D: NA; CDR3: CASSERRGQPQHF
V: TRBV5-4; D: NA; CDR3: CASRMLGGRNYGYTF
V: TRBV20-1; D: TRBD1; CDR3: CSAKRTGWDNEQFF
V: TRBV19; D: NA; CDR3: CASKSAGANYNEQFF
V: TRBV10-3; D: NA; CDR3: CAISATQDEQYF
V: TRBV28; D: NA; CDR3: CASSLFVGVAQHF
V: TRBV30; D: TRBD2; CDR3: CAWSGLAGGPAVEQFF
V: TRBV6-5; D: TRBD1; CDR3: CASSNSRTGSEAFF
V: TRBV30; D: NA; CDR3: CACLRGEKLFF
V: TRBV12-3/TRBV12-4; D: NA; CDR3: CASSLVGTQYF
V: TRBV25-1; D: NA; CDR3: CASRGSDSQNEQFF
V: TRBV2; D: NA; CDR3: CASSGNGAHYTF
V: TRBV6-2/TRBV6-3; D: TRBD2; CDR3: CASSPPGTSGRLTQYF
V: TRBV18; D: NA; CDR3: CASSLSPTGTTEAFF
V: TRBV6-2/TRBV6-3; D: TRBD1; CDR3: CASSQDRGLNEQYF
V: TRBV20-1; D: NA; CDR3: CSARIGGLNEQFF